What follows are 18 T cell receptor beta chains derived from one specimen sequenced in a study of Ad26.COV2.S vaccination and SARS-CoV-2 variants. Generated by immunoSEQ multiplex PCR, the TCRdb table keeps only in-frame clones and is missing some. This sample has fewer than 50,000 clones; approximately 83% occur once, and the top ten carry around half. This material consisted of peripheral blood, taken after recovery from COVID-19. The receptors were sampled from a human donor who had recovered from COVID-19.

The chain has TRBV6-5 and TRBJ2-1; possible D gene TRBD2, 6 bases. The CDR3 runs to 11 residues. V gave up 0 bases and J gave up 13 bases, with 7 bases separating them. Germline V CDR1 and CDR2: MNHEY, SVGAGI. CDR3 sequence reads: CASSYSGLQFF. The DNA of the CDR3 is TGTGCCAGCAGTTACTCGGGACTTCAGTTCTTC.

This clone has just a few counts. V and J are TRBV7-9 and TRBJ1-2, with 8 bases aligning to TRBD1. The J segment lost 4 bases and the V segment lost 2 bases, leaving 9 bases of the junction unmatched. Germline V gene sequence: CDR1 SEHNR, CDR2 FQNEAQ (reference sequence). The CDR3 extends over 16 amino acids. CDR3 region: CASSLKQGDGSYGYTF. DNA of the CDR3: TGTGCCAGCAGCTTAAAACAGGGGGACGGATCCTATGGCTACACCTTC.

The chain uses TRBV30 and TRBJ1-1, with 7 bases identical to TRBD1. CDR1 is GTSNPN and CDR2 is SVGIG in the germline V gene (reference sequence). The CDR3 loop spans 14 amino acids. The junction had 6 bases not matched to a gene; V was cut back by 2 bases and J by 3 bases. The CDR3 region has the DNA TGTGCCTGGAGTCGGAGGCAGGGGGACACTGAAGCTTTCTTT. Amino acids: CAWSRRQGDTEAFF.

V is TRBV20-1 and J is TRBJ1-2; D is uncertain. The V gene lost 3 bases and the J gene lost 3 bases, with 26 bases spanning the gap. The CDR3 has 18 amino acids. The germline V gene has CDR1 DFQATT and CDR2 SNEGSKA (reference sequence). The CDR3: CSASNDAISRHTDYGYTF. CDR3 coding DNA: TGCAGTGCTAGTAATGATGCGATCAGTCGACACACCGACTATGGCTACACCTTC.

This clone appeared a few times. The CDR3 here is CASSSFLLAVKAYNEQFF. CDR3 DNA sequence: TGTGCCAGCAGCTCGTTCCTTTTAGCGGTTAAAGCCTACAATGAGCAGTTCTTC. V usage is TRBV11-2 and J usage is TRBJ2-1; D possibly corresponds to TRBD2 (6 bases). The CDR3 is 18 amino acids. Trimming removed 4 bases at V and 2 bases at J, with 21 bases between. The germline V gene has CDR1 SGHAT and CDR2 FQNNGV.

This chain joins TRBV19 and TRBJ2-3; 15 positions agree with TRBD2. CDR1 is LNHDA, CDR2 SQIVND, per germline (reference sequence). CDR3 length equals 19 residues. Unmatched junction bases numbered 15, after V lost 5 bases and J lost 6 bases. The CDR3 DNA reads TGTGCCAGTAGTCCTCCCTCCGCCGGGACTAGCGGGAGGATGGATACGCAGTATTTT. Translation: CASSPPSAGTSGRMDTQYF.

This clone was recorded once. The chain carries TRBV3-1 (or the pseudogene TRBV3-2) and TRBJ2-7; D gene uncertain. Germline V gene sequence: CDR1 LGHDT, CDR2 YNNKEL (reference sequence). V gave up 4 bases and J gave up 0 bases, with 10 bases separating them. This CDR3 spans 14 amino acids. DNA of the CDR3: TGTGCCAGCAGCCGGGGATCTATCTCCTACGAGCAGTACTTC. Translating gives CASSRGSISYEQYF.

The rearrangement uses TRBV10-2 and TRBJ2-5; 10 positions agree with TRBD2. The CDR3 consists of 15 residues. Per germline, CDR1 WSHSY and CDR2 SAAADI. Germline trimming cut 3 bases from V and 5 bases from J; bases unmatched to any gene: 6. The CDR3 protein is CASSEPGLAMETQYF. CDR3 nucleotides: TGCGCCAGCAGTGAACCGGGACTAGCGATGGAGACCCAGTACTTC.

This clone was seen once. This sequence joins TRBV6-5 and TRBJ1-1; D is unclear. Germline V CDR1 and CDR2: MNHEY, SVGAGI. The CDR3 runs 14 residues. Deletions cut 0 bases from V and 8 bases from J, with 13 bases between. CDR3 region: CASSYSRQPFEAFF. The CDR3 DNA reads TGTGCCAGCAGTTACTCCAGGCAGCCATTCGAAGCTTTCTTT.

The V and J genes are TRBV6-5 and TRBJ1-5; possible D gene TRBD1, 5 bases. V shed 2 bases and J shed 5 bases, with 10 bases lying between them. The CDR3 length is 14 residues. From germline, CDR1 is MNHEY and CDR2 SVGAGI. The CDR3 here is CASSYRGRDQPQHF. CDR3 DNA: TGTGCCAGCAGTTACAGGGGACGGGATCAGCCCCAGCATTTT.

The CDR3: CASSEAVNLWGAGSGEQYF. CDR3 nucleotide sequence: TGTGCCAGCAGTGAAGCCGTAAATCTTTGGGGGGCCGGGTCCGGCGAGCAGTACTTC. The chain joins TRBV2 to TRBJ2-7; D could derive from TRBD1 or TRBD2 (6 bases each). This CDR3 is 19 amino acids long. Between the trimmed V and J ends, which lost 0 bases and 6 bases, there was a span of 27 bases. Germline V gives CDR1 SNHLY, CDR2 FYNNEI.

This sequence joins TRBV4-2 and TRBJ1-4; 8 nucleotides line up with TRBD1. This CDR3 contains 17 residues. The V segment lost 0 bases and the J segment 2 bases; nucleotides outside the gene matches: 5. CDR1 LGHNA and CDR2 YNFKEQ come from the germline V gene. CDR3 DNA sequence: TGTGCCAGCAGCCAAGATCCGACAGGGGCGACTAATGAAAAACTGTTTTTT. Residues: CASSQDPTGATNEKLFF.

The rearrangement joins TRBV7-9 to TRBJ2-3, with 8 bases that match TRBD2. This CDR3 is 15 amino acids long. V gave up 11 bases and J gave up 2 bases; unmatched junction bases: 12. Germline values: CDR1 SEHNR, CDR2 FQNEAQ (reference sequence). The CDR3 coding sequence is TGTGCCGGGCGGGTAGCGGGGATCACCACAGATACGCAGTATTTT. Translated: CAGRVAGITTDTQYF. Complete variable domain (other parts from reference TRBV7-9 and TRBJ2-3): DTGVSQNPRHKITKRGQNVTFRCDPISEHNRLYWYRQTLGQGPEFLTYFQNEAQLEKSRLLSDRFSAERPKGSFSTLEIQRTEQGDSAMYLCAGRVAGITTDTQYFGPGTRLTVL.

The chain employs TRBV2 and TRBJ2-2, with 12 bases fitting TRBD1. Germline lookup yields CDR1 SNHLY and CDR2 FYNNEI. V lost 10 bases and J lost 4; bases outside the gene matches: 13. The CDR3 has 17 residues. Here the CDR3 reads CAKLHVGQGAGTGELFF. The CDR3, as DNA: TGTGCCAAACTTCACGTGGGACAGGGGGCGGGCACCGGGGAGCTGTTTTTT.

The CDR3 region has the DNA TGTGCCAGCAGCCTCTGGGCCGAAGAGACCCAGTACTTC. Translating it yields CASSLWAEETQYF. The chain employs TRBV5-6 and TRBJ2-5; D not certain. CDR3 length equals 13 residues. In germline, CDR1 is SGHDT, CDR2 YYEEEE. Trimming left V 4 bases short and J 3 bases short, with 10 bases between.

The chain is built from TRBV5-6 and TRBJ1-2, with a tentative D call TRBD1 (5 bases). V was shortened by 4 bases and J by 7 bases, with 17 bases between the two germline ends. The germline V gene has CDR1 SGHDT and CDR2 YYEEEE. This CDR3 is built from 14 residues. The DNA for the CDR3 is TGTGCCAGCAGCACCCGGGACGGACCTCTTGGCTACACCTTC. It encodes CASSTRDGPLGYTF.

The J gene is TRBJ1-1, the V gene TRBV11-2; D is unresolved. Trimming pared 0 bases from V and 3 bases from J, leaving 11 bases between. The CDR3 has 15 residues. In germline, CDR1 is SGHAT, CDR2 FQNNGV. The CDR3 DNA is TGTGCCAGCAGCTTAGAAGGGTACTCGGACACTGAAGCTTTCTTT. It is translated as CASSLEGYSDTEAFF.

This clone has more than one count but fewer than ten. The rearrangement links TRBV5-1 to TRBJ2-5; TRBD1 aligns across 9 bases. Germline V lookup: CDR1 SGHRS, CDR2 YFSETQ. The V gene end was trimmed by 0 bases and the J gene end by 3 bases; junction bases not matched to a gene: 6. This CDR3 has 16 residues. CDR3 region: CASSLGGGTGKETQYF. The CDR3 DNA sequence: TGCGCCAGCAGCTTGGGAGGAGGGACAGGGAAAGAGACCCAGTACTTC.